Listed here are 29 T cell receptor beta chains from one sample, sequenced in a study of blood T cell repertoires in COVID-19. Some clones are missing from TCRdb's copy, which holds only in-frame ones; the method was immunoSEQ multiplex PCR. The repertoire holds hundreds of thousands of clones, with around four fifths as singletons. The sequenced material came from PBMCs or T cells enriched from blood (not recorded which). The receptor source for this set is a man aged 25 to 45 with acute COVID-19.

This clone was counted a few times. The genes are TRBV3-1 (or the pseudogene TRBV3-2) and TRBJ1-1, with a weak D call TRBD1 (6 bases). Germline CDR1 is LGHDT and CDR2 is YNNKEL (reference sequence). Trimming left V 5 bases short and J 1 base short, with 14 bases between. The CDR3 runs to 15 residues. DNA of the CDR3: TGTGCCAGCAGCACCACCGGGGGGCCGAACACTGAAGCTTTCTTT. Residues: CASSTTGGPNTEAFF.

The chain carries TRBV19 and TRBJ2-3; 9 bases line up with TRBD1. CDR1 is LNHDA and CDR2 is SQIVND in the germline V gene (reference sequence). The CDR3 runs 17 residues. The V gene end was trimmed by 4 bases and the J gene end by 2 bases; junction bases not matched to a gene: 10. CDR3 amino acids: CASSKTGGATITDTQYF. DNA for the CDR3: TGTGCCAGTAGTAAAACAGGGGGCGCGACAATCACAGATACGCAGTATTTT.

The CDR3 nucleotides read TGTGCCAGCAGCTCCTCGTTGGGGGGGCCGATGAACACTGAAGCTTTCTTT. It codes for CASSSSLGGPMNTEAFF. This chain connects TRBV13 to TRBJ1-1, with D perhaps matching TRBD1 (6 bases). Germline V gene sequence: CDR1 PRHDT, CDR2 FYEKMQ (reference sequence). Trimming took 4 bases from V and 0 from J, leaving 18 bases between them. The CDR3 runs 17 residues. Based on the CDR3 plus reference TRBV13 and TRBJ1-1, the full variable domain is AAGVIQSPRHLIKEKRETATLKCYPIPRHDTVYWYQQGPGQDPQFLISFYEKMQSDKGSIPDRFSAQQFSDYHSELNMSSLELGDSALYFCASSSSLGGPMNTEAFFGQGTRLTVV.

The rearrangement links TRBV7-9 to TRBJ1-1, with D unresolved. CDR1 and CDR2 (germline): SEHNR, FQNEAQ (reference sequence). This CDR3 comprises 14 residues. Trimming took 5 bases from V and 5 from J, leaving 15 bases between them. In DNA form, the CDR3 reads TGTGCCAGCAGCCCCCACGGAGTTCGTACTGAAGCTTTCTTT. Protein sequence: CASSPHGVRTEAFF.

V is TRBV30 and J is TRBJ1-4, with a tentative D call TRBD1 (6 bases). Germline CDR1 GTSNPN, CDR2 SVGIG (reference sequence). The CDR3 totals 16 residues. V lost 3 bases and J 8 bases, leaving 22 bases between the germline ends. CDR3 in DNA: TGTGCCTGGAGGCGGGGGGGCATCGGGGGCAGGGAAAAACTGTTTTTT. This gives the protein CAWRRGGIGGREKLFF.

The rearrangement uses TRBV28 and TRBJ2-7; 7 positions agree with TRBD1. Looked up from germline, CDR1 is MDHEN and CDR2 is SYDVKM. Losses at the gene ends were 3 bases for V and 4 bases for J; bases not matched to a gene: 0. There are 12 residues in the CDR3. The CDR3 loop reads CASSLTGYEQYV. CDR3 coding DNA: TGTGCCAGCAGTTTGACAGGGTACGAGCAGTACGTC.

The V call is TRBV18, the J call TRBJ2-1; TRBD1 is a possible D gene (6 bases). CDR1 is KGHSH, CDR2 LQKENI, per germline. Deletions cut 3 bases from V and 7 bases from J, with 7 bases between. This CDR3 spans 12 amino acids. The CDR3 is CASSPTGNEQFF. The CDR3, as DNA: TGTGCCAGCTCACCCACAGGGAATGAGCAGTTCTTC. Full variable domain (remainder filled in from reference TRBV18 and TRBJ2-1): NAGVMQNPRHLVRRRGQEARLRCSPMKGHSHVYWYRQLPEEGLKFMVYLQKENIIDESGMPKERFSAEFPKEGPSILRIQQVVRGDSAAYFCASSPTGNEQFFGPGTRLTVL.

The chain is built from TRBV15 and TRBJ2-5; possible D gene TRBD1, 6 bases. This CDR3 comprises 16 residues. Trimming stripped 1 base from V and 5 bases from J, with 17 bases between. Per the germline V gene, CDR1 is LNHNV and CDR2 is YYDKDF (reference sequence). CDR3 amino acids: CATSRATDRSGETQYF. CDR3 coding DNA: TGTGCCACCAGCAGAGCTACCGACAGGTCCGGGGAGACCCAGTACTTC.

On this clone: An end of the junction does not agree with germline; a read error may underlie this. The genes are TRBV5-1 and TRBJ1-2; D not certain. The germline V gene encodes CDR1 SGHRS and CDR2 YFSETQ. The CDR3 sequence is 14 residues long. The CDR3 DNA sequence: TGTGCCAGCAGCTTGGATGCAGGTTCATATGGCTACACCTTC. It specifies CASSLDAGSYGYTF.

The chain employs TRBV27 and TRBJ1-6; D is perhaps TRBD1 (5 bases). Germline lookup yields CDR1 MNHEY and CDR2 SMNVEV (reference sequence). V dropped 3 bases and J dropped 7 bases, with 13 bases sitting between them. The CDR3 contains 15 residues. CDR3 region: CASSLEGPQNSPLHF. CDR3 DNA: TGTGCCAGCAGTTTGGAGGGGCCGCAGAATTCACCCCTCCACTTT.

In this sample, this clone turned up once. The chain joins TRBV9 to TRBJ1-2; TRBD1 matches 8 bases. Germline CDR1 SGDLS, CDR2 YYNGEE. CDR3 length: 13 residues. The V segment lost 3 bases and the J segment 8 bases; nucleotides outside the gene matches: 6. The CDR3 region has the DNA TGTGCCAGCAGCGAAAGGACAGGGCTGGGCTACACCTTC. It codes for CASSERTGLGYTF.

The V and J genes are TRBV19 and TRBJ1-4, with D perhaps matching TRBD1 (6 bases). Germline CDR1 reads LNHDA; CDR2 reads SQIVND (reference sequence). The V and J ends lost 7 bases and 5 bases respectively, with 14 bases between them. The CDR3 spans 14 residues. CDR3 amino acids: CASNPTGPNEKLFF. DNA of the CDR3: TGTGCCAGTAATCCGACAGGCCCCAATGAAAAACTGTTTTTT.

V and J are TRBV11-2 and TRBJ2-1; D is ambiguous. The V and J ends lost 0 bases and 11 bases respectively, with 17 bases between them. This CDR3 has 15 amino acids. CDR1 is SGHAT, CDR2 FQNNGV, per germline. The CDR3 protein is CASSLDPNRPRKQFF. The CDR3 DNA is TGTGCCAGCAGCTTAGATCCAAACCGCCCCAGGAAGCAGTTCTTC.

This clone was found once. The DNA for the CDR3 is TGCGCCAGCAGCTTGGCGCCGGGACTAGCGGCTCTCGAGACCCAGTACTTC. It translates to CASSLAPGLAALETQYF. This sequence joins TRBV5-1 and TRBJ2-5; 11 bases line up with TRBD2. V shed 0 bases and J 5 bases; nucleotides not matched to a gene: 9. This CDR3 comprises 17 residues. Germline V lookup: CDR1 SGHRS, CDR2 YFSETQ.

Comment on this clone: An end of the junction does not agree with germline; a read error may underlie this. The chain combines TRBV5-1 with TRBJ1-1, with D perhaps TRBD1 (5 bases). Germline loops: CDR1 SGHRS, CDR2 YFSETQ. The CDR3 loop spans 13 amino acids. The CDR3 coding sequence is TGTGCCAGCAGGGCGCAGGGTGGGACTGAAGCTTTCTTT. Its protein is CASRAQGGTEAFF.

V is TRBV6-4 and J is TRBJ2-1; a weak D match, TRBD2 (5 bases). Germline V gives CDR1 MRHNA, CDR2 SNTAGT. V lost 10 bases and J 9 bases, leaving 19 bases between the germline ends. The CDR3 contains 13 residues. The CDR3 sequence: CATSMEEFGEQFF. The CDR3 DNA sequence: TGTGCCACCTCGATGGAGGAGTTCGGTGAGCAGTTCTTC.

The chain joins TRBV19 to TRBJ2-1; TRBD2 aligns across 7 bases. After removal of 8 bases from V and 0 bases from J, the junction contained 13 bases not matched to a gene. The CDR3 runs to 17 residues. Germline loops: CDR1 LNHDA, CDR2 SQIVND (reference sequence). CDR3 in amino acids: CASQLRRGGSSYNEQFF. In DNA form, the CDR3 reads TGTGCCAGTCAACTTAGACGCGGGGGTAGCTCCTACAATGAGCAGTTCTTC. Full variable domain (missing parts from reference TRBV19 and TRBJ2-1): DGGITQSPKYLFRKEGQNVTLSCEQNLNHDAMYWYRQDPGQGLRLIYYSQIVNDFQKGDIAEGYSVSREKKESFPLTVTSAQKNPTAFYLCASQLRRGGSSYNEQFFGPGTRLTVL.

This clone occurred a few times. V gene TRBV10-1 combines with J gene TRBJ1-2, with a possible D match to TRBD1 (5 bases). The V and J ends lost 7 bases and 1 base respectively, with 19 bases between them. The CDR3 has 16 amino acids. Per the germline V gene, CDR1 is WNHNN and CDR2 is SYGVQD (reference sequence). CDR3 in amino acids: CASKSVLQVGNYGYTF. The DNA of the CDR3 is TGCGCCAGCAAGAGTGTTTTACAGGTGGGTAACTATGGCTACACCTTC.

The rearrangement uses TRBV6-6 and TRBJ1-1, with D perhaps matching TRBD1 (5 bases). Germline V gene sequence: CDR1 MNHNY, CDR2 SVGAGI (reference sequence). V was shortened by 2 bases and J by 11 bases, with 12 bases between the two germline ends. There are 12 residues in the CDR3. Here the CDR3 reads CASSYGKGAAFF. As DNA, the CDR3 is TGTGCCAGCAGTTACGGGAAAGGGGCCGCTTTCTTT.

DNA of the CDR3: TGTGCCAGCGATCTCCGGTCCGGGGAGCTGTTTTTT. It is translated as CASDLRSGELFF. The chain carries TRBV12-3 or TRBV12-4 and TRBJ2-2; D call uncertain. The CDR3 consists of 12 residues. The V end lost 8 bases, the J end lost 6 bases, and 10 bases lay between the germline ends.

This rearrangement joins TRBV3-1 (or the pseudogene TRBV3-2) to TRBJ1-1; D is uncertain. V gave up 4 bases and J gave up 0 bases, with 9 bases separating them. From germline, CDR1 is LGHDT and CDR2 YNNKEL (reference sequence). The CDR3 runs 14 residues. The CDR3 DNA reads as TGTGCCAGCAGCCCGTTAACAGTGAACACTGAAGCTTTCTTT. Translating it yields CASSPLTVNTEAFF.

As DNA, the CDR3 is TGTGCCAGCAGCTCCGCCGGGACTAGCGGGAGCGAGCAGTACGTC. Its protein is CASSSAGTSGSEQYV. This chain links TRBV5-5 with TRBJ2-7, with TRBD2 matching over 14 bases. V dropped 3 bases and J dropped 6; count of bases not matched to a gene: 5. The CDR3 runs 15 residues. CDR1 and CDR2 (germline): SGHKS, YYEKEE (reference sequence).

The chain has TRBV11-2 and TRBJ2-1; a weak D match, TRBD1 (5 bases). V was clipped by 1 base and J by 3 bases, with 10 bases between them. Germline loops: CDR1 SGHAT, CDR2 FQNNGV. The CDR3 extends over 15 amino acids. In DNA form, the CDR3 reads TGTGCCAGCAGCTTAGGCAGGGTGGACTACAATGAGCAGTTCTTC. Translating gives CASSLGRVDYNEQFF. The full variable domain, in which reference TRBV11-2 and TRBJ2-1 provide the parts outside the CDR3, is EAGVAQSPRYKIIEKRQSVAFWCNPISGHATLYWYQQILGQGPKLLIQFQNNGVVDDSQLPKDRFSAERLKGVDSTLKIQPAKLEDSAVYLCASSLGRVDYNEQFFGPGTRLTVL.

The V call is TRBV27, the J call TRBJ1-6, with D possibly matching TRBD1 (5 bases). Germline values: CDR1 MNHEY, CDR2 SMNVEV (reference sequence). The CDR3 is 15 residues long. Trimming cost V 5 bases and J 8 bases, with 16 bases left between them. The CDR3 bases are TGTGCCAGCAGTATAGGTTTTGGGGCGGATTCACCCCTCCACTTT. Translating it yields CASSIGFGADSPLHF.

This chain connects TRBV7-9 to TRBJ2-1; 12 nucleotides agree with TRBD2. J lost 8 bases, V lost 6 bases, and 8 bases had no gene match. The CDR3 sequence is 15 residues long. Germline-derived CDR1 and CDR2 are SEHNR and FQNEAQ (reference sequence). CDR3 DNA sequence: TGTGCCAGCAGGGATTCTAGCGGGAGGGCCGATGAGCAGTTCTTC. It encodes CASRDSSGRADEQFF.

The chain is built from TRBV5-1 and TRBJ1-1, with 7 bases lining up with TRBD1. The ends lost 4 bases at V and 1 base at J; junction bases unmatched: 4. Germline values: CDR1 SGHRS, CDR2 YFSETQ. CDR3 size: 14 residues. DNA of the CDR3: TGCGCCAGCAGCCCCTGGACAGGGAACACTGAAGCTTTCTTT. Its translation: CASSPWTGNTEAFF.

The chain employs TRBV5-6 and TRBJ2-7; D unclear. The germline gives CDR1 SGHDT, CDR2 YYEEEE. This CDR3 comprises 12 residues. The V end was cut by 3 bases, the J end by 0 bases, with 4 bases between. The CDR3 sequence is CASSSFSYEQYV. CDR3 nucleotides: TGTGCCAGCAGCTCATTCTCCTACGAGCAGTACGTC.

The CDR3 reads CASSPGREEGYTF. The CDR3 DNA reads as TGTGCCAGCTCACCTGGCAGGGAAGAGGGCTACACCTTC. The chain links TRBV18 to TRBJ1-2; a weak D match, TRBD1 (5 bases). This CDR3 region has 13 residues. Germline CDR1 KGHSH, CDR2 LQKENI. V lost 3 bases, J lost 8 bases, and 13 bases lay in between.

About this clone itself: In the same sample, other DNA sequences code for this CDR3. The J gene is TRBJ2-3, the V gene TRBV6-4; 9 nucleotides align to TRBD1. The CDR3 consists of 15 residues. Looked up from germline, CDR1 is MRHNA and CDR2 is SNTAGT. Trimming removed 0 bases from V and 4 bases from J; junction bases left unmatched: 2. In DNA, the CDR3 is TGTGCCAGCAGTGACTCCACAGGGGGCGCAGATACGCAGTATTTT. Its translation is CASSDSTGGADTQYF.